The rows below give T cell receptor beta chains drawn from one sample of a study of blood T cell repertoires in COVID-19. Generated by immunoSEQ multiplex PCR, the TCRdb table keeps only in-frame clones and is missing some. The table shows around 170,000 clones, with roughly 87% occurring only once. Sequences were obtained from peripheral blood. The receptors derive from a woman between 70 and 85 years old with COVID-19, enrolled during active disease. CDR3s include the opening cysteine and the closing phenylalanine or tryptophan. Each record gives: J gene, clone size, V gene, D gene, CDR3 protein, CDR3 DNA. A D gene is named only where the DNA matches it firmly. Size values are once, few and many counts, or a class for expanded clones, and some rows have none.

j_call: TRBJ1-6
clone_size: once
v_call: TRBV4-2
d_call: .
cdr3_aa: CASSLSADRVGDLHF
cdr3_nt: TGTGCCAGCAGCCTAAGTGCGGATAGGGTGGGAGACCTCCACTTT

j_call: TRBJ1-3
clone_size: .
v_call: TRBV7-8
d_call: .
cdr3_aa: CASSLVEQTGNTIYF
cdr3_nt: TGTGCCAGCAGCTTAGTTGAACAGACTGGAAACACCATATATTTT

j_call: TRBJ2-1
clone_size: .
v_call: TRBV3-1/TRBV3-2
d_call: TRBD1
cdr3_aa: CASSHQGAYNEQFF
cdr3_nt: TGTGCCAGCAGCCATCAGGGGGCGTACAATGAGCAGTTCTTC

j_call: TRBJ2-1
clone_size: .
v_call: TRBV5-1
d_call: TRBD2
cdr3_aa: CASSSHLAGGPWLDEQFF
cdr3_nt: TGCGCCAGCAGCTCGCACCTAGCGGGAGGGCCCTGGTTGGATGAGCAGTTCTTC

j_call: TRBJ2-2
clone_size: .
v_call: TRBV2
d_call: .
cdr3_aa: CASREQQGSNTGELFF
cdr3_nt: TGTGCCAGCAGAGAACAGCAGGGGTCCAACACCGGGGAGCTGTTTTTT

j_call: TRBJ1-1
clone_size: .
v_call: TRBV10-1
d_call: .
cdr3_aa: CASSVGLLGDTEAFF
cdr3_nt: TGCGCCAGCAGTGTTGGTTTATTAGGGGACACTGAAGCTTTCTTT

j_call: TRBJ2-7
clone_size: .
v_call: TRBV19
d_call: .
cdr3_aa: CASSSQGHEQYF
cdr3_nt: TGTGCCAGTAGTTCACAGGGTCACGAGCAGTACTTC

j_call: TRBJ2-2
clone_size: .
v_call: TRBV5-1
d_call: .
cdr3_aa: CASSSVPTSNTGELFF
cdr3_nt: TGCGCCAGCAGCTCCGTCCCGACATCGAACACCGGGGAGCTGTTTTTT

j_call: TRBJ1-4
clone_size: .
v_call: TRBV7-2
d_call: .
cdr3_aa: CASSNRAGAIEKLFF
cdr3_nt: TGTGCCAGCAGCAATCGGGCAGGGGCTATTGAAAAACTGTTTTTT

j_call: TRBJ2-1
clone_size: .
v_call: TRBV19
d_call: TRBD2
cdr3_aa: CASRAAGGAHNEQFF
cdr3_nt: TGTGCCAGCCGGGCAGCGGGAGGTGCCCACAATGAGCAGTTCTTC

j_call: TRBJ2-4
clone_size: .
v_call: TRBV5-6
d_call: .
cdr3_aa: CASSLGQVDKNIQYF
cdr3_nt: TGTGCCAGCAGCTTGGGACAGGTCGACAAAAACATTCAGTACTTC

j_call: TRBJ1-4
clone_size: .
v_call: TRBV15
d_call: .
cdr3_aa: CATSRGPEGGLNEKLFF
cdr3_nt: TGTGCCACCAGCAGAGGGCCTGAGGGAGGACTTAATGAAAAACTGTTTTTT